The sequence of this TCR beta chain was determined in a study of glioma-infiltrating T cells. TCR alpha and beta CDR3 regions were amplified from RNA using iRepertoire nested multiplex PCR. TCRdb processed the multiplex PCR reads anew with MiXCR; each CDR3 protein has one entry. The sample includes about 180,000 distinct CDR3 sequences, around 40% of them seen just once. Study observations and caveats: Very few CDR3 sequences were shared between tissue and blood. Above-expected tissue-blood divergence occurred in all gliomas, most in low-grade ones.

Germline CDR1 reads SGHRS; CDR2 reads YFSETQ. CDR3 size: 15 residues. With regard to this clonotype: The antigen is not known. The junction and the germline gene differ at one end; a read error may be behind it.

The chain joins TRBV5-1 to TRBJ2-1; TRBD2 matches 9 bases. Sequencing was performed on glioma tissue, nonneoplastic brain tissue, or PBMCs (not recorded which). This receptor was obtained from a human donor with low-grade glioma or glioblastoma, undergoing nonglioma brain surgery, or in good health (not recorded which). CDR3 coding DNA: TGCGCCAGCAGCTTGGCCTCTAGCGGGAACAATGAGCAGCTCTTC. It specifies CASSLASSGNNEQLF.